Following are 19 T cell receptor beta chains from one sample sequenced in a study of T-cell memory formation after mild COVID-19. Each CDR3 protein gets one entry after TCRdb re-called the 5' RACE reads with MiXCR. The sample records 350,000 to 500,000 distinct CDR3 sequences, about a sixth being singletons. The sequenced sample was PBMCs or a T cell subset sorted from them (not recorded which). The receptors originated from a man in his late teens or twenties who had mild COVID-19 (a few samples of this study predate the infection). Cell type and time point are not known.

This clonotype was found many times. This CDR3 is CASSRKAGGINEQFF. CDR3 DNA sequence: TGTGCCAGCAGCCGAAAGGCGGGGGGTATCAATGAGCAGTTCTTC. V usage is TRBV6-5 and J usage is TRBJ2-1; the match to TRBD2 covers 8 bases. Germline V lookup: CDR1 MNHEY, CDR2 SVGAGI. This CDR3 spans 15 amino acids. With V trimmed by 6 bases and J by 6 bases, 10 bases remained unmatched.

The V and J genes are TRBV12-3 or TRBV12-4 and TRBJ2-3; 7 bases are shared with TRBD2. Unmatched junction bases numbered 10, after V lost 5 bases and J lost 5 bases. There are 15 residues in the CDR3. The CDR3 coding sequence is TGTGCCAGCAGTCCCCCGGGAGGTCGAAGAGATACGCAGTATTTT. Its protein product is CASSPPGGRRDTQYF.

This clonotype was picked up many times. The rearrangement uses TRBV20-1 and TRBJ2-3; TRBD2 matches 13 bases. This CDR3 is built from 17 residues. V was pared by 7 bases and J by 1 base, with 11 bases of the junction left unmatched. The V gene's germline CDR1 is DFQATT and CDR2 SNEGSKA (reference sequence). CDR3 amino acids: CSVSGLAGAGRTDTQYF. Written as DNA, the CDR3 is TGCAGTGTCTCAGGACTAGCGGGGGCCGGACGCACAGATACGCAGTATTTT.

This chain's CDR3 is CASNQGMNTEAFF. The CDR3 DNA follows: TGTGCCAGCAATCAAGGGATGAACACTGAAGCTTTCTTT. The chain carries TRBV2 and TRBJ1-1, with D uncertain. From germline, CDR1 is SNHLY and CDR2 FYNNEI. There are 13 residues in the CDR3. With 7 bases removed from V and 0 bases from J, the gap between germline ends came to 9 bases.

The genes are TRBV9 and TRBJ1-2, with a weak D call TRBD1 (5 bases). CDR3 length: 15 residues. V was shortened by 3 bases and J by 6 bases, with 18 bases between the two germline ends. Germline V gene sequence: CDR1 SGDLS, CDR2 YYNGEE. Here the CDR3 DNA reads TGTGCCAGCAGCGCCCGGGACGCTTCTCTCAATGGCTACACCTTC. Residues: CASSARDASLNGYTF.

The rearrangement joins TRBV9 to TRBJ2-1; TRBD2 agrees at 7 bases. CDR3 length: 15 residues. Germline V gene lookup returns CDR1 SGDLS and CDR2 YYNGEE. With V trimmed by 7 bases and J by 7 bases, 14 bases remained unmatched. The chain's CDR3 is CASGPRSSGRNEQFF. CDR3 DNA: TGTGCCAGCGGCCCGAGGTCTAGCGGCCGAAATGAGCAGTTCTTC.

This clonotype has more than one count but fewer than ten. The rearrangement joins TRBV5-1 to TRBJ2-2, with TRBD1 identical over 9 bases. The CDR3 spans 16 residues. Germline V lookup: CDR1 SGHRS, CDR2 YFSETQ. With 4 bases clipped from V and 3 bases from J, the junction kept 7 bases outside the gene matches. The CDR3 DNA reads as TGCGCCAGCAGCGAAGCCGGGACAGGGTACACCGGGGAGCTGTTTTTT. This gives the protein CASSEAGTGYTGELFF.

The rearrangement links TRBV7-8 to TRBJ2-7; D gene uncertain. The V gene lost 5 bases and the J gene lost 0 bases, with 5 bases spanning the gap. This CDR3 spans 12 amino acids. Germline assignment: CDR1 SGHVS and CDR2 FQNEAQ. CDR3 bases: TGTGCCAGCAGCCCGAGCTCCTACGAGCAGTACGTC. It codes for CASSPSSYEQYV.

This chain uses TRBV6-5 with TRBJ1-3; the D gene is possibly TRBD1 (5 bases). CDR1 and CDR2 from the germline V gene are MNHEY and SVGAGI. The CDR3 runs to 14 residues. V was clipped by 6 bases and J by 1 base, with 10 bases between them. The CDR3 protein is CASSSGWSGNTIYF. The CDR3 region has the DNA TGTGCCAGCAGCTCAGGGTGGTCTGGAAACACCATATATTTT.

This clonotype was seen a few times. The chain joins TRBV15 to TRBJ1-6, with a tentative D call TRBD1 (5 bases). V dropped 2 bases and J dropped 10 bases, with 9 bases sitting between them. CDR1 is LNHNV, CDR2 YYDKDF, per germline (reference sequence). There are 13 residues in the CDR3. This chain's CDR3 is CATSRQGPSPLHF. The CDR3 DNA follows: TGTGCCACCAGCAGACAGGGACCCTCACCCCTCCACTTT.

J is TRBJ1-1 and V is TRBV12-3 or TRBV12-4, with D uncertain. With 2 bases removed from V and 6 bases from J, the gap between germline ends came to 16 bases. This CDR3 has 15 residues. The CDR3 DNA reads as TGTGCCAGCAGTTTAAGGTCTGATACACCGCCTGAAGCTTTCTTT. Protein product: CASSLRSDTPPEAFF.

The rearrangement links TRBV4-1 to TRBJ2-2; weak D call: TRBD1 (5 bases). This CDR3 contains 14 residues. Germline CDR1 and CDR2: MGHRA and YSYEKL. CDR3 sequence: CAARTTQGSGELFF. The CDR3 region has the DNA TGCGCGGCGAGGACGACCCAGGGATCCGGGGAGCTGTTTTTT.

This clonotype was seen more than once but under ten times. CDR3 in amino acids: CASSLARTGAYEQYF. The CDR3 nucleotides are TGTGCCAGCTCACTAGCTCGGACAGGGGCCTACGAGCAGTACTTC. The V call is TRBV18, the J call TRBJ2-7; 9 bases line up with TRBD1. Germline CDR1 reads KGHSH; CDR2 reads LQKENI. The junction had 6 bases not matched to a gene; V was cut back by 4 bases and J by 2 bases. The CDR3 consists of 15 residues. The full variable domain, in which reference TRBV18 and TRBJ2-7 provide the parts outside the CDR3, is NAGVMQNPRHLVRRRGQEARLRCSPMKGHSHVYWYRQLPEEGLKFMVYLQKENIIDESGMPKERFSAEFPKEGPSILRIQQVVRGDSAAYFCASSLARTGAYEQYFGPGTRLTVT.

This clonotype was observed a handful of times. The chain combines TRBV7-6 with TRBJ2-5; D possibly corresponds to TRBD1 (5 bases). V was trimmed by 4 bases and J by 5 bases, leaving 11 bases between them. Germline V gene lookup returns CDR1 SGHVS and CDR2 FNYEAQ. The CDR3 has 13 amino acids. The CDR3 loop is CASSSRTPETQYF. CDR3 sequence (DNA): TGTGCCAGCAGCTCCAGGACACCGGAGACCCAGTACTTC.

The V gene is TRBV4-3, the J gene TRBJ1-1; 8 bases line up with TRBD1. The germline gives CDR1 LGHNA, CDR2 YSLEER. The CDR3 totals 15 residues. The trim removed 0 bases at V and 6 bases at J, leaving 6 bases unmatched. CDR3 sequence reads: CASSQEGTGQPEAFF. The CDR3, as DNA: TGCGCCAGCAGCCAAGAAGGGACAGGTCAACCTGAAGCTTTCTTT.

The chain combines TRBV4-2 with TRBJ2-5; 11 bases match TRBD2. V lost 1 base and J lost 5; bases outside the gene matches: 3. The germline gives CDR1 LGHNA, CDR2 YNFKEQ. The CDR3 sequence is 15 residues long. CDR3 bases: TGTGCCAGCAGCCAAGCTCTAGCGGGGGGTGAGACCCAGTACTTC. It translates to CASSQALAGGETQYF.

This clonotype turned up a few times. The chain uses TRBV6-5 and TRBJ1-3; D call uncertain. In germline, CDR1 is MNHEY, CDR2 SVGAGI. CDR3 length: 13 amino acids. Between the trimmed V and J ends, which lost 7 bases and 4 bases, there was a span of 11 bases. The CDR3 sequence is CASTHMGGNTIYF. CDR3 bases: TGTGCCAGCACCCATATGGGGGGAAACACCATATATTTT.

This clonotype was observed a few times. The chain uses TRBV6-1 and TRBJ2-7; perhaps D is TRBD1 or TRBD2 (5 bases each). V was cut by 6 bases and J by 6 bases, with 12 bases left in between. The CDR3 has 12 residues. CDR1 is MNHNS and CDR2 is SASEGT in the germline V gene. The CDR3 DNA reads TGTGCCAGCAGCCCACAGGACTTCGAGCAGTACTTC. Protein sequence: CASSPQDFEQYF.

There are a few counts of this clonotype. The V gene is TRBV29-1, the J gene TRBJ2-1; no clear D gene. Trimming left V 2 bases short and J 8 bases short, with 19 bases between. The CDR3 is made up of 15 amino acids. Germline-derived CDR1 and CDR2 are SQVTM and ANQGSEA. CDR3 sequence: CSVEFGRAELDEQFF. CDR3 sequence (DNA): TGCAGCGTTGAATTCGGCCGGGCTGAATTAGATGAGCAGTTCTTC.